A selection of T cell receptor beta chains follows, all from one sample in a study of cytomegalovirus exposure and HLA in healthy donors. Profiling relied on immunoSEQ multiplex PCR, and the TCRdb table lists in-frame clones only, not all of them. The sample contains around 78,000 clones, approximately 57% of which appear only once. The specimen was PBMCs. The receptors were gathered from a man between 25 and 39 years old in good health and CMV-seropositive. CDR3s leave out the opening cysteine and the closing phenylalanine or tryptophan. The order of the fields is CDR3 protein, J gene, V gene, clone size. A row's size may be missing; if present it is once, few, many or a size class.

cdr3_aa: ASSIQQRANEKLF
j_call: TRBJ1-4
v_call: TRBV7-3
clone_size: few

cdr3_aa: ASRVSPGQFGEKLF
j_call: TRBJ1-4
v_call: TRBV2
clone_size: few

cdr3_aa: ASTGRDNQPQH
j_call: TRBJ1-5
v_call: TRBV19
clone_size: .

cdr3_aa: ASSLGLVGGQTNYNEQF
j_call: TRBJ2-1
v_call: TRBV5-1
clone_size: .

cdr3_aa: ASSSRTGLRTGQKLF
j_call: TRBJ1-4
v_call: TRBV4-3
clone_size: .

cdr3_aa: ASSPQQGAIYEQY
j_call: TRBJ2-7
v_call: TRBV5-1
clone_size: .

cdr3_aa: ASSQTGGDLRLF
j_call: TRBJ1-4
v_call: TRBV28
clone_size: .

cdr3_aa: ASSLLPDFDMENTEAF
j_call: TRBJ1-1
v_call: TRBV18
clone_size: .

cdr3_aa: ASSLMPVGTGYNEQF
j_call: TRBJ2-1
v_call: TRBV7-3
clone_size: .

cdr3_aa: AWAGGDTQY
j_call: TRBJ2-3
v_call: TRBV30
clone_size: once

cdr3_aa: ASSKGTGVNYGYT
j_call: TRBJ1-2
v_call: TRBV21-1
clone_size: .

cdr3_aa: ASSPLRDYLTGELF
j_call: TRBJ2-2
v_call: TRBV5-1
clone_size: .

cdr3_aa: ASSYETGGNQPQH
j_call: TRBJ1-5
v_call: TRBV6-6
clone_size: few

cdr3_aa: ASSSQGGANEKLF
j_call: TRBJ1-4
v_call: TRBV19
clone_size: .

cdr3_aa: ASSETGGRETQY
j_call: TRBJ2-5
v_call: TRBV6-1
clone_size: .

cdr3_aa: ASTMGVGTSGNEQF
j_call: TRBJ2-1
v_call: TRBV5-1
clone_size: once

cdr3_aa: ASTLQGTDGYT
j_call: TRBJ1-2
v_call: TRBV5-1
clone_size: .

cdr3_aa: ASRRAGMNTEAF
j_call: TRBJ1-1
v_call: TRBV27
clone_size: .

cdr3_aa: ASSDRGQGYGYT
j_call: TRBJ1-2
v_call: TRBV5-4
clone_size: .

cdr3_aa: ASLQSDRTGEQF
j_call: TRBJ2-1
v_call: TRBV27
clone_size: few

cdr3_aa: ASSEGAKFV
j_call: TRBJ1-1
v_call: TRBV2
clone_size: .

cdr3_aa: ASSGRGISSYNEQF
j_call: TRBJ2-1
v_call: TRBV5-6
clone_size: few

cdr3_aa: ASSPGLAGVWETQY
j_call: TRBJ2-5
v_call: TRBV7-3
clone_size: .

cdr3_aa: ASSFQAGFTGELF
j_call: TRBJ2-2
v_call: TRBV11-2
clone_size: few

cdr3_aa: ASSYAEQETQY
j_call: TRBJ2-5
v_call: TRBV6-6
clone_size: few

cdr3_aa: ASSIFSVAGNTIY
j_call: TRBJ1-3
v_call: TRBV19
clone_size: .

cdr3_aa: ASSLRGTGTDTQY
j_call: TRBJ2-3
v_call: TRBV11-3
clone_size: .

cdr3_aa: ASRRELDGNQPQH
j_call: TRBJ1-5
v_call: TRBV2
clone_size: .

cdr3_aa: ASSARGEQY
j_call: TRBJ2-7
v_call: TRBV6-5
clone_size: .

cdr3_aa: ASSLTFRGRRTDTQY
j_call: TRBJ2-3
v_call: TRBV5-1
clone_size: .

cdr3_aa: ASSRVSGETQY
j_call: TRBJ2-5
v_call: TRBV27
clone_size: .

cdr3_aa: ASKAGQYNSPLH
j_call: TRBJ1-6
v_call: TRBV28
clone_size: few

cdr3_aa: ASSLLSSEDTQY
j_call: TRBJ2-3
v_call: TRBV18
clone_size: .

cdr3_aa: ASGPNSHYEQY
j_call: TRBJ2-7
v_call: TRBV7-2
clone_size: few

cdr3_aa: ASSQDWQGGDNEQF
j_call: TRBJ2-1
v_call: TRBV4-1
clone_size: few

cdr3_aa: ASSPDRGTYNEQF
j_call: TRBJ2-1
v_call: TRBV28
clone_size: .

cdr3_aa: ASSNGHRSYEQY
j_call: TRBJ2-7
v_call: TRBV19
clone_size: .

cdr3_aa: ASSFSRQGGYEQY
j_call: TRBJ2-7
v_call: TRBV7-9
clone_size: once

cdr3_aa: ASSQDGRESNTDTQY
j_call: TRBJ2-3
v_call: TRBV4-3
clone_size: few

cdr3_aa: ASSSAYEQY
j_call: TRBJ2-7
v_call: TRBV5-1
clone_size: .